The rows below give T cell receptor beta chains drawn from one sample of a study of T cells expressing NK-cell markers. TCRdb re-called the 5' RACE reads and catalogs CDR3 proteins one per entry, DNA excluded. This sample's table reports 250,000 to 300,000 distinct CDR3 sequences. The sequenced sample consisted of blood T cells: a sorted CD56 or NKG2C T cell subset, CD4+ or CD8+ T cells, or bulk PBMC T cells (not recorded which). These receptors all come from a man aged 18 to 35 in good health. Both conserved end residues are part of each CDR3.

>TRBJ1-2|TRBV10-3
CAISEWGGGTANYGYTF
>TRBJ2-2|TRBV12-3/TRBV12-4
CASSPRPPRGWVTGELFF
>TRBJ1-3|TRBV7-9
CASRNRPGYGGNTIYF
>TRBJ2-3|TRBV7-8
CASSLPRTGSTNTQYF
>TRBJ2-5|TRBV25-1
CASSANLAGWGQETQYF
>TRBJ2-2|TRBV11-2
CASSPGKRYTGELFF
>TRBJ2-1|TRBV30
CAWSVSGREQFF
>TRBJ2-4|TRBV5-4
CASSPRQDTKNIQYF
>TRBJ2-3|TRBV29-1
CSVRVGADTQYF
>TRBJ1-4|TRBV6-5
CASSYRDRDEKLFF
>TRBJ2-1|TRBV5-6
CASEQGSSYNEQFF
>TRBJ2-2|TRBV27
CAAADSNTGELFF
>TRBJ2-3|TRBV12-3/TRBV12-4
CASSQGMSSADTQYF
>TRBJ2-1|TRBV5-1
CASSFWTSGKGDEQFF
>TRBJ2-6|TRBV12-3/TRBV12-4
CAMGDSSGANVLTF
>TRBJ2-3|TRBV20-1
CSARARLGLATDTQYF